This T cell receptor (beta chain) was captured in a study of shared clonotypes between healthy human individuals. The CDR3 length is 14 residues. Trimming cost V 4 bases and J 8 bases; bases outside gene matches: 6. The germline V gene has CDR1 SGHNT and CDR2 YYREEE (reference sequence). TCRdb's copy holds only in-frame clones and misses some; the assay was immunoSEQ multiplex PCR. The sample lists some 2,000,000 clones; over 85% were seen once. Worth noting for this clone: The antigen is undetermined.

General study findings and limits: Investigators collected only blood, and repertoires in tissues likely differ.

Sequencing was performed on naive CD4+ T cells sorted from blood. The subset: CD45RA+ positively selected. The sequence derives from a man younger than 35 in good health. The genes are TRBV5-4 and TRBJ1-2, with 12 bases identical to TRBD1. CDR3 region: CASSPGQGAWGYTF. In DNA form, the CDR3 reads TGTGCCAGCAGCCCGGGACAGGGGGCGTGGGGCTACACCTTC.